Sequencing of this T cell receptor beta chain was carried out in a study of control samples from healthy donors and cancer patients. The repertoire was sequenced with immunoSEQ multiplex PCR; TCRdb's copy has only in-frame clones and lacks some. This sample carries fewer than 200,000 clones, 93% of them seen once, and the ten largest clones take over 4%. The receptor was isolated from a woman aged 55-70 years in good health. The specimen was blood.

DNA for the CDR3: TGTGCCAGCAGAAGGACAGTCACTAACTATGGCTACACCTTC. Amino acids: CASRRTVTNYGYTF. The chain joins TRBV2 to TRBJ1-2, with D possibly being TRBD1 (6 bases). Germline CDR1 and CDR2: SNHLY and FYNNEI. CDR3 length: 14 residues. V was clipped by 6 bases and J by 0 bases, with 11 bases between them.